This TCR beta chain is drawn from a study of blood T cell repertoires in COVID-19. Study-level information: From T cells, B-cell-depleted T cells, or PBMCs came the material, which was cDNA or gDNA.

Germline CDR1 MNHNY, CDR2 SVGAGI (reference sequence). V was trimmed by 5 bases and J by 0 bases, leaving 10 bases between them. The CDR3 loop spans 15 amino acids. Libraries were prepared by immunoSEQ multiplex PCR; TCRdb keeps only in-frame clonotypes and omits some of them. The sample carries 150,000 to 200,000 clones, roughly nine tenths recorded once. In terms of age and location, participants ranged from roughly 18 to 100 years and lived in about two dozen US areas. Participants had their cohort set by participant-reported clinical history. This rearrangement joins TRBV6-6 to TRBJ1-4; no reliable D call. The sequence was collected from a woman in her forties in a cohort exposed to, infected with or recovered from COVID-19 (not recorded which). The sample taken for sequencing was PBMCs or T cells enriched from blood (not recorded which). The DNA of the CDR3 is TGTGCCAGCAGTCCCTCAGGTGCAACTAATGAAAAACTGTTTTTT. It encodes CASSPSGATNEKLFF.